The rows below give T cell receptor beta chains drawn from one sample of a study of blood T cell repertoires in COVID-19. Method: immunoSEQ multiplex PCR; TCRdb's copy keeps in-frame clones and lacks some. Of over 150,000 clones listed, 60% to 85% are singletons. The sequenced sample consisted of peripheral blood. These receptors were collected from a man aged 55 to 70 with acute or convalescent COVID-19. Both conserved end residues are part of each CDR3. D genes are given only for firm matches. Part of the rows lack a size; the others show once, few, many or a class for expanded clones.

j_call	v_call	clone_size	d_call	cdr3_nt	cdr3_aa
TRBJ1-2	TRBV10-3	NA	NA	TGTGCCATCAGTGAGTCTAAGGCTCGAGAGGATGGCTACACCTTC	CAISESKAREDGYTF
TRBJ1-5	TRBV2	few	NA	TGTGCCAGCACCCGACAGATCAATCAGCCCCAGCATTTT	CASTRQINQPQHF
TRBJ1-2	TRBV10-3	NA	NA	TGTGCCATCAGTGGGGGCTACTATGGCTACACCTTC	CAISGGYYGYTF
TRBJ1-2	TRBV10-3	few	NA	TGTGCCATCAGTGAGGGCAGGGGCAACTATGGCTACACCTTC	CAISEGRGNYGYTF
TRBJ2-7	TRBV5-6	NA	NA	TGTGCCAGCAGCTCCATCGGGGTCTACGAGCAGTACTTC	CASSSIGVYEQYF
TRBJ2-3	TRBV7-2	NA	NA	TGTGCCAGCAGCTTAGGGGGCAGGGGAGATACGCAGTATTTT	CASSLGGRGDTQYF
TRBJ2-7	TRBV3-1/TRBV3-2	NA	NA	TGTGCCAGCAGCCAAGTCGGTAGCCGCTACGAGCAGTACTTC	CASSQVGSRYEQYF
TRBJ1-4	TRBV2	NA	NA	TGTGCCAGCAGGGAGACAGGCGGGGGTGAAAAACTGTTTTTT	CASRETGGGEKLFF
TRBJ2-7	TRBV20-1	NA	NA	TGCAGTGCCAAGTCCGGTCACGAGCAGTACTTC	CSAKSGHEQYF
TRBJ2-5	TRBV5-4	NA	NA	TGTGCCACCACGAGGGGGATGGGGGAGACCCAGTACTTC	CATTRGMGETQYF
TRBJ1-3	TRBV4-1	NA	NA	TGCGCCAGCAGCCAAGATCGAGGACAGGGAAACACCATATATTTT	CASSQDRGQGNTIYF
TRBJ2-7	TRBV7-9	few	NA	TGTGCCAGCAGCTTCACGACAGGTTCCTACGAGCAGTACTTC	CASSFTTGSYEQYF
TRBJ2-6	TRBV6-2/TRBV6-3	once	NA	TGTGCCAGCAGTTACGGGGGCGCTGGGGCCAACGTCCTGACTTTC	CASSYGGAGANVLTF
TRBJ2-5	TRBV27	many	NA	TGTGCCAGCAGTTTAGGTGGCACGTCTCAGCAAGAGACCCAGTACTTC	CASSLGGTSQQETQYF
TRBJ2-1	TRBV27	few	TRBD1	TGTGCCAGCAGGGCCGGGACAGGGAATTACAATGAGCAGTTCTTC	CASRAGTGNYNEQFF
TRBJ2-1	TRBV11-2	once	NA	TGTGCCACAGGGGTTTACAATGAGCAGTTCTTC	CATGVYNEQFF
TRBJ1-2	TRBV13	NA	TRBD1	TGTGCCAGCAGCTTAATTGGGGCTGGACAGGGGGCTGTTGGCTACACCTTC	CASSLIGAGQGAVGYTF
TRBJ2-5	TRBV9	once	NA	TGTGCCAGCAGCGTAGCTGAAGGGGGAGAGACCCAGTACTTC	CASSVAEGGETQYF
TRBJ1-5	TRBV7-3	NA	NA	TGTCCCGCACCTAGGACCCAGCATTTT	CPAPRTQHF
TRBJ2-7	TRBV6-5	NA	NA	TGTGCCAGCAGTTACACAGGGCGCGAGCAGTACTTC	CASSYTGREQYF
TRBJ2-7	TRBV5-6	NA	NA	TGTGCCAGCAGCTTTGGGGCAGCCTACGAGCAGTACTTC	CASSFGAAYEQYF
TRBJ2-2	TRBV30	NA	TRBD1	TGTGCCTGGGGAGGACAGGGGGCCACCGGGGAGCTGTTTTTT	CAWGGQGATGELFF
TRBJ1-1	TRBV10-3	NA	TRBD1	TGTGCCATCAGATCGGGACAGTTGAACACTGAAGCTTTCTTT	CAIRSGQLNTEAFF
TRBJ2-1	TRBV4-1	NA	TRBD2	TGCGCCAGCAGCCAAGTTGTAGCGGGGAATGAGCAGTTCTTC	CASSQVVAGNEQFF
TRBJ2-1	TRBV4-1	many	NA	TGCGCCAGCAGCCAAGAGTCCAGGGAAGATGAGCAGTTCTTC	CASSQESREDEQFF
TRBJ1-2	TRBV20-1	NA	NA	TGCAGTGTGCAGGGGATTAGGGGCTACACCTTC	CSVQGIRGYTF
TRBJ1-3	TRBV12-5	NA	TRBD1	TGTGCTAGTGGTTCGATGACAGGGGGCTCAATTAATGGAAACACCATATATTTT	CASGSMTGGSINGNTIYF